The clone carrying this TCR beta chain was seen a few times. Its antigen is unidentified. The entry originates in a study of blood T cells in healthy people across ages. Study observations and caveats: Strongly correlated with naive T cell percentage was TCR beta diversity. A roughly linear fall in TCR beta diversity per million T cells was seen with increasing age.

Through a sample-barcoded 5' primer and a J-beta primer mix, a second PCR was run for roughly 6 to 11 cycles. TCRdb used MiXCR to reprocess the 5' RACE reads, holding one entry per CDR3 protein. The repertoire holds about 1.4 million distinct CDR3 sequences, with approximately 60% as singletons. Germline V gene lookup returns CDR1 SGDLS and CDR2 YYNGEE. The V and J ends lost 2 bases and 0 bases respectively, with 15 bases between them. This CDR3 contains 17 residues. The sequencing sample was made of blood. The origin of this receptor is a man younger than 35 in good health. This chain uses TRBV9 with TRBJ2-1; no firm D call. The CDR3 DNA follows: TGTGCCAGCAGCGTTACGTTTAGTCTTAGCTCCTACAATGAGCAGTTCTTC. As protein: CASSVTFSLSSYNEQFF.